Presented here are 26 T cell receptor beta chains from one specimen sequenced in a study of long-term antiretroviral therapy in people with HIV. Survey-level resolution applied to immunoSEQ assay v3.0. Assay used: immunoSEQ multiplex PCR; TCRdb lists only in-frame clones, some missing. The table has approximately 41,000 clones, roughly 80% seen once. This specimen was unsorted PBMCs, taken 1.5 years after starting antiretroviral therapy. These receptors all stem from a man aged 18 to 29 with HIV.

The chain joins TRBV4-3 to TRBJ2-7, with D possibly matching TRBD2 (5 bases). The V and J ends lost 0 bases and 4 bases respectively, with 13 bases between them. This CDR3 is built from 15 residues. The V gene's germline CDR1 is LGHNA and CDR2 YSLEER. CDR3 sequence reads: CASSQDWRGLYEQYF. CDR3 DNA: TGCGCCAGCAGCCAAGATTGGCGAGGGCTTTACGAGCAGTACTTC.

The chain employs TRBV28 and TRBJ2-1, with a possible D match to TRBD2 (7 bases). The CDR3 totals 14 residues. Trimming removed 3 bases from V and 6 bases from J, with 12 bases in between. In germline, CDR1 is MDHEN, CDR2 SYDVKM. CDR3 residues: CASSFGGGGNEQFF. The CDR3 coding sequence is TGTGCCAGCAGTTTTGGGGGAGGGGGCAATGAGCAGTTCTTC.

This clone was detected only a few times. V usage is TRBV20-1 and J usage is TRBJ2-1, with D unclear. The CDR3 runs 10 residues. Germline lookup yields CDR1 DFQATT and CDR2 SNEGSKA (reference sequence). V lost 6 bases to trimming and J lost 4 bases, with 4 bases between them. CDR3 coding DNA: TGCAGTGCCGATTACAATGAGCAGTTCTTC. It codes for CSADYNEQFF.

This chain links TRBV28 with TRBJ1-1; the D is unclear. There are 13 residues in the CDR3. Trimming removed 3 bases from V and 6 bases from J, with 11 bases in between. Per the germline V gene, CDR1 is MDHEN and CDR2 is SYDVKM. This CDR3 is CASSFGRPAEAFF. Written as DNA, the CDR3 is TGTGCCAGCAGTTTCGGCAGGCCTGCTGAAGCTTTCTTT.

CDR3 in amino acids: CASTPRTSDGEQFF. DNA of the CDR3: TGTGCCAGCACCCCGCGTACGAGCGACGGTGAGCAGTTCTTC. The gene calls are TRBV2 and TRBJ2-1; D is uncertain. The CDR3 has 14 residues. Germline V gene data show CDR1 as SNHLY and CDR2 as FYNNEI. Deletions cut 7 bases from V and 9 bases from J, with 19 bases between.

The chain uses TRBV2 and TRBJ2-5; D unresolved. This CDR3 is 12 amino acids long. The V gene's germline CDR1 is SNHLY and CDR2 FYNNEI. Trimming shortened V by 5 bases and J by 0 bases, and 4 bases separated the two germline ends. CDR3 in DNA: TGTGCCAGCAGTAACAACCAAGAGACCCAGTACTTC. It codes for CASSNNQETQYF.

The rearrangement links TRBV27 to TRBJ1-1; D call uncertain. This CDR3 has 13 amino acids. Trimming took off 3 bases at V and 1 base at J, with 6 bases between the two ends. Germline CDR1 reads MNHEY; CDR2 reads SMNVEV (reference sequence). The DNA for the CDR3 is TGTGCCAGCAGTTTTACCGGGAACACTGAAGCTTTCTTT. This gives the protein CASSFTGNTEAFF.

This sequence joins TRBV14 and TRBJ1-2; possibly TRBD1 for D (6 bases). This CDR3 spans 13 amino acids. Germline assignment: CDR1 SGHDN and CDR2 FVKESK. Trimming stripped 4 bases from V and 7 bases from J, with 13 bases between. CDR3: CASSRDRWGGYTF. DNA for the CDR3: TGTGCCAGCAGCCGAGACAGGTGGGGTGGCTACACCTTC. Looking up the rest from reference TRBV14 and TRBJ1-2 gives the full variable domain: EAGVTQFPSHSVIEKGQTVTLRCDPISGHDNLYWYRRVMGKEIKFLLHFVKESKQDESGMPNNRFLAERTGGTYSTLKVQPAELEDSGVYFCASSRDRWGGYTFGSGTRLTVV.

The J gene is TRBJ2-5, the V gene TRBV11-2; TRBD2 agrees at 7 bases. Germline trimming cut 6 bases from V and 2 bases from J; bases unmatched to any gene: 9. This CDR3 has 15 residues. Per germline, CDR1 SGHAT and CDR2 FQNNGV. CDR3 in amino acids: CASRRLLAVQETQYF. CDR3 DNA sequence: TGTGCCAGCAGGAGACTGCTAGCGGTACAAGAGACCCAGTACTTC.

The chain uses TRBV14 and TRBJ2-7; a possible D gene is TRBD1 (6 bases). CDR3 size: 15 residues. Germline lookup yields CDR1 SGHDN and CDR2 FVKESK. V was trimmed by 2 bases and J by 0 bases, leaving 11 bases between them. The CDR3: CASSQPDRPSYEQYF. Written as DNA, the CDR3 is TGTGCCAGCAGCCAACCCGACAGGCCCTCCTACGAGCAGTACTTC.

The rearrangement links TRBV4-3 to TRBJ2-7; 7 bases map to TRBD1. J gave up 4 bases and V 2 bases, and 11 bases lay outside the gene matches. Germline lookup yields CDR1 LGHNA and CDR2 YSLEER. CDR3 length: 16 amino acids. CDR3 sequence (DNA): TGCGCCAGCAGCCAAAATCGAGGGGGACAGAGGTACGAGCAGTACTTC. Residues: CASSQNRGGQRYEQYF.

The V call is TRBV5-4, the J call TRBJ2-3; D may be TRBD1 (6 bases). CDR3 size: 17 residues. Trimming cost V 0 bases and J 2 bases, with 16 bases left between them. Germline lookup yields CDR1 SGHNT and CDR2 YYREEE (reference sequence). Here the CDR3 reads CASSLDSSGADTDTQYF. The CDR3 nucleotides read TGTGCCAGCAGCTTGGATAGTTCAGGGGCCGACACAGATACGCAGTATTTT.

V usage is TRBV4-3 and J usage is TRBJ1-3, with TRBD1 matching over 9 bases. Germline CDR1 is LGHNA and CDR2 is YSLEER. Trimming at V came to 1 base and at J to 2 bases, leaving 0 bases not matched to a gene. The CDR3 extends over 15 amino acids. The CDR3 protein is CASSQGTGAGNTIYF. In DNA form, the CDR3 reads TGCGCCAGCAGCCAAGGGACAGGGGCTGGAAACACCATATATTTT.

The chain carries TRBV4-3 and TRBJ2-7, with TRBD2 as a possible D gene (5 bases). Germline CDR1 and CDR2: LGHNA and YSLEER. The CDR3 has 14 residues. Trimming cost V 0 bases and J 2 bases, with 8 bases left between them. CDR3 loop: CASSQDPGTYEQYF. CDR3 sequence (DNA): TGCGCCAGCAGCCAAGATCCGGGAACCTACGAGCAGTACTTC.

The table lists this clone with a few counts. The chain joins TRBV28 to TRBJ1-3; D gene uncertain. The V and J ends lost 3 bases and 2 bases respectively, with 5 bases between them. The germline gives CDR1 MDHEN, CDR2 SYDVKM. CDR3 size: 13 residues. The DNA for the CDR3 is TGTGCCAGCAGTTTTCTTGCTGGAAACACCATATATTTT. Protein sequence: CASSFLAGNTIYF.

This clone was detected a few times. The V and J genes are TRBV5-6 and TRBJ2-6; D not resolved. Germline V CDR1 and CDR2: SGHDT, YYEEEE. The CDR3 spans 15 residues. Trimming removed 0 bases from V and 0 bases from J, with 4 bases in between. DNA of the CDR3: TGTGCCAGCAGCTTGGACGGCTCTGGGGCCAACGTCCTGACTTTC. Translated, it gives CASSLDGSGANVLTF.

The chain has TRBV11-3 and TRBJ2-7; D gene uncertain. V shed 1 base and J shed 8 bases, with 15 bases lying between them. The CDR3 length is 14 residues. The germline V gene encodes CDR1 SGHNT and CDR2 YENEEA. CDR3 region: CASSLGSAAPQQYF. The DNA of the CDR3 is TGTGCCAGCAGCTTAGGGAGTGCGGCTCCCCAGCAGTACTTC.

This clone was picked up one time. V usage is TRBV4-3 and J usage is TRBJ1-4; tentative D call: TRBD1 (5 bases). The CDR3 runs to 17 residues. CDR1 is LGHNA, CDR2 YSLEER, per germline. V was trimmed by 1 base and J by 5 bases, leaving 17 bases between them. CDR3 loop: CASSQGGSSGLNEKLFF. In DNA, the CDR3 is TGCGCCAGCAGCCAAGGAGGGAGTTCGGGACTGAATGAAAAACTGTTTTTT.

The chain recombines TRBV7-9 with TRBJ2-7; D unclear. This CDR3 spans 9 amino acids. Trimming pared 11 bases from V and 6 bases from J, leaving 8 bases between. The germline V gene encodes CDR1 SEHNR and CDR2 FQNEAQ (reference sequence). The CDR3 protein is CAPKSEQYF. The CDR3 DNA sequence: TGTGCCCCTAAATCCGAGCAGTACTTC.

This chain uses TRBV7-3 with TRBJ2-3, with TRBD1 matching over 7 bases. This CDR3 is 16 amino acids long. V shed 4 bases, J shed 3 bases, and the junction held 10 bases outside the gene matches. Per germline, CDR1 SGHTA and CDR2 FQGTGA. CDR3 in amino acids: CASSSYDREWTDTQYF. The CDR3 region has the DNA TGTGCCAGCAGCTCATATGACAGGGAATGGACAGATACGCAGTATTTT.

This clone was found a few times. CDR3 region: CASRDGDFGELFF. CDR3 DNA: TGTGCCAGCAGGGACGGAGATTTCGGGGAGCTGTTTTTT. The chain carries TRBV11-3 and TRBJ2-2; D not certain. Germline V lookup: CDR1 SGHNT, CDR2 YENEEA. The CDR3 extends over 13 amino acids. Between the trimmed V and J ends, which lost 6 bases and 7 bases, there was a span of 12 bases. The full variable domain, in which reference TRBV11-3 and TRBJ2-2 provide the parts outside the CDR3, is EAGVVQSPRYKIIEKKQPVAFWCNPISGHNTLYWYLQNLGQGPELLIRYENEEAVDDSQLPKDRFSAERLKGVDSTLKIQPAELGDSAVYLCASRDGDFGELFFGEGSRLTVL.

This clone was picked up a small number of times. J is TRBJ2-7 and V is TRBV4-2; maybe TRBD2 (6 bases). V shed 1 base and J shed 1 base, with 14 bases lying between them. The CDR3 sequence is 16 residues long. Germline V gene sequence: CDR1 LGHNA, CDR2 YNFKEQ. The CDR3 is CASSQAGLDTSYEQYF. As DNA, the CDR3 is TGTGCCAGCAGCCAAGCGGGACTCGACACATCCTACGAGCAGTACTTC.

The chain carries TRBV29-1 and TRBJ1-2; TRBD1 might be the D (5 bases). The V end was cut by 6 bases, the J end by 7 bases, with 15 bases between. Germline V gives CDR1 SQVTM, CDR2 ANQGSEA. The CDR3 totals 12 residues. CDR3: CSVAGYDGGYTF. The CDR3 nucleotides read TGCAGCGTGGCAGGGTATGACGGTGGCTACACCTTC. Using reference TRBV29-1 and TRBJ1-2 for the parts outside the CDR3, the full variable domain is SAVISQKPSRDICQRGTSLTIQCQVDSQVTMMFWYRQQPGQSLTLIATANQGSEATYESGFVIDKFPISRPNLTFSTLTVSNMSPEDSSIYLCSVAGYDGGYTFGSGTRLTVV.

The CDR3 nucleotides are TGTGCCAGCAGCGCGAGCGCGGGAGGTCAATACGAGCAGTACTTC. Amino acid sequence: CASSASAGGQYEQYF. This chain connects TRBV9 to TRBJ2-7, with 8 bases matching TRBD2. Germline CDR1 reads SGDLS; CDR2 reads YYNGEE. Unmatched junction bases numbered 9, after V lost 3 bases and J lost 4 bases. The CDR3 loop spans 15 amino acids.

The V and J genes are TRBV7-6 and TRBJ1-1; D is undetermined. CDR1 is SGHVS, CDR2 FNYEAQ, per germline. This CDR3 contains 14 residues. With 1 base removed from V and 4 bases from J, the gap between germline ends came to 10 bases. CDR3 protein: CASSLVSGGTEAFF. The CDR3 DNA is TGTGCCAGCAGCTTAGTTTCGGGCGGCACTGAAGCTTTCTTT.

This clone was seen a handful of times. The J gene is TRBJ2-7, the V gene TRBV27, with D perhaps assigned TRBD1 or TRBD2 (6 bases each). The CDR3 is made up of 15 amino acids. The V gene's germline CDR1 is MNHEY and CDR2 SMNVEV (reference sequence). V was clipped by 4 bases and J by 3 bases, with 16 bases between them. CDR3 protein: CASSSRGGLLYEQYF. In DNA, the CDR3 is TGTGCCAGCAGTTCCAGGGGCGGACTACTCTACGAGCAGTACTTC.